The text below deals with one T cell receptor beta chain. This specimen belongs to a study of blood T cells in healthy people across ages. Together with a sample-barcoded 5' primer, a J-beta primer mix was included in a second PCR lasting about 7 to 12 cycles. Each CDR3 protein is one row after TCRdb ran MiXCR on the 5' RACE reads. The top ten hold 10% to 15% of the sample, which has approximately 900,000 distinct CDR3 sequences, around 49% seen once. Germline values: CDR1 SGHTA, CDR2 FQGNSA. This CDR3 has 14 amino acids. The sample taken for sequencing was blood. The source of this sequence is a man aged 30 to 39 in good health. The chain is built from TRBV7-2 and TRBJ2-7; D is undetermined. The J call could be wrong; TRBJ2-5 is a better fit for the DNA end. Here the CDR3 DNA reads TGTGCCAGCAGCTCTCGCCTTAGTGAGCAGACCCAGTACTTC. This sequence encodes CASSSRLSEQTQYF.